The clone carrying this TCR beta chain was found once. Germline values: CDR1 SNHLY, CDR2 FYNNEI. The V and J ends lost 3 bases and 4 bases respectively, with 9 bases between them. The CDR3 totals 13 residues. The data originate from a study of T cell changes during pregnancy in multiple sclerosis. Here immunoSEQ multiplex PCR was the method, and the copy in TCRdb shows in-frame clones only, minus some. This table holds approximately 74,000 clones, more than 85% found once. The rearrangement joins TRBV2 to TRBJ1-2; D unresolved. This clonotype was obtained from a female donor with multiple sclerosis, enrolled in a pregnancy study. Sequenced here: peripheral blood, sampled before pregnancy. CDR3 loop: CASSELTPYGYTF. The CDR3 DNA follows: TGTGCCAGCAGTGAGTTGACACCCTATGGCTACACCTTC.